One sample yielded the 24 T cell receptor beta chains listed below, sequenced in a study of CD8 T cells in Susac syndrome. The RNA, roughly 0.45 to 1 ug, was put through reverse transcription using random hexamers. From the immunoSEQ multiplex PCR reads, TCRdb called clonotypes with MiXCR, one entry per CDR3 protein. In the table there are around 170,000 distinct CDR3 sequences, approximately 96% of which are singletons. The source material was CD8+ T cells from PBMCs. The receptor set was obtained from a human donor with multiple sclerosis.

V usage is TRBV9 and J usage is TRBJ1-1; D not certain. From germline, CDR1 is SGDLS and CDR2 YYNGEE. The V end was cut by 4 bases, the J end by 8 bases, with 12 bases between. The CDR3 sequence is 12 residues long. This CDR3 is CASSPSSTEAFF. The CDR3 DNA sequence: TGTGCCAGCAGCCCCTCCAGTACCGAAGCTTTCTTT.

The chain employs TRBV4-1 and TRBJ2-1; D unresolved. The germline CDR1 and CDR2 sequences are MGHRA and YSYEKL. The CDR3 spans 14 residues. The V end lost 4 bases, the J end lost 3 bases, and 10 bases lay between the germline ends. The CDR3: CASSPAKDYNEQFF. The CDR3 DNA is TGCGCCAGCAGCCCGGCAAAGGACTACAATGAGCAGTTCTTC.

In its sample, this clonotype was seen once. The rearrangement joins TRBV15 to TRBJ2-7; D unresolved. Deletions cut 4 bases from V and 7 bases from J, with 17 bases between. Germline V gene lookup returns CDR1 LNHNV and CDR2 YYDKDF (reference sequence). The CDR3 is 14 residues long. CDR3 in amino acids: CATSTRTFDVEQYF. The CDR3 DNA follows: TGTGCCACCAGCACTCGGACGTTTGATGTAGAGCAGTACTTC.

CDR3 residues: CATSMDNQPQHF. As DNA, the CDR3 is TGTGCCACCAGCATGGACAATCAGCCCCAGCATTTT. The chain is built from TRBV15 and TRBJ1-5; D remains unclear. Germline V gene sequence: CDR1 LNHNV, CDR2 YYDKDF (reference sequence). V was cut by 4 bases and J by 3 bases, with 4 bases left in between. The CDR3 contains 12 residues. Full variable domain (outside the CDR3, taken from reference TRBV15 and TRBJ1-5): DAMVIQNPRYQVTQFGKPVTLSCSQTLNHNVMYWYQQKSSQAPKLLFHYYDKDFNNEADTPDNFQSRRPNTSFCFLDIRSPGLGDTAMYLCATSMDNQPQHFGDGTRLSIL.

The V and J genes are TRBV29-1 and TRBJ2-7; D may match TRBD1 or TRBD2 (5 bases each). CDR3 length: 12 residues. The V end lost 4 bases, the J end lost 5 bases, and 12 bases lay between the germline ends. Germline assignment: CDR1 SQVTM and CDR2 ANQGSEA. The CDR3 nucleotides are TGCAGCGTTGTTTGGGGGATCAACGAGCAGTACTTC. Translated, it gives CSVVWGINEQYF.

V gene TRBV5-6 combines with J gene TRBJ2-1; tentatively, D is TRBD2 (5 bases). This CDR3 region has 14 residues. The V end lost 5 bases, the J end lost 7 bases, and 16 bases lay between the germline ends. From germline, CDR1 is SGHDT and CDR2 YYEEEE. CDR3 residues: CASSQLVGPNEQFF. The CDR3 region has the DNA TGTGCCAGCAGTCAACTAGTAGGTCCGAATGAGCAGTTCTTC. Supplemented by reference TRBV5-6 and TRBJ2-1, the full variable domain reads DAGVTQSPTHLIKTRGQQVTLRCSPKSGHDTVSWYQQALGQGPQFIFQYYEEEERQRGNFPDRFSGHQFPNYSSELNVNALLLGDSALYLCASSQLVGPNEQFFGPGTRLTVL.

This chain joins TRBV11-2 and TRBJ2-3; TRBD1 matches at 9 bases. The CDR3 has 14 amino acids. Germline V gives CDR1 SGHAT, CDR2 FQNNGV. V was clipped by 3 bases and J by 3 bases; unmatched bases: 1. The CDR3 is CASSFGQGTDTQYF. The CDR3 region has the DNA TGTGCCAGCAGCTTCGGACAGGGGACAGATACGCAGTATTTT.

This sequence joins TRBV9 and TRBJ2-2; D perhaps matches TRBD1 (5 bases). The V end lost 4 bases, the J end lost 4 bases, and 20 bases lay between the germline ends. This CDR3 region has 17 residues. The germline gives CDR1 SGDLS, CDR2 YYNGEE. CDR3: CASSPVPSGWGTGELFF. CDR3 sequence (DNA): TGTGCCAGCAGCCCCGTCCCGTCAGGGTGGGGCACCGGGGAGCTGTTTTTT. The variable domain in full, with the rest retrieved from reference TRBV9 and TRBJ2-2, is DSGVTQTPKHLITATGQRVTLRCSPRSGDLSVYWYQQSLDQGLQFLIQYYNGEERAKGNILERFSAQQFPDLHSELNLSSLELGDSALYFCASSPVPSGWGTGELFFGEGSRLTVL.

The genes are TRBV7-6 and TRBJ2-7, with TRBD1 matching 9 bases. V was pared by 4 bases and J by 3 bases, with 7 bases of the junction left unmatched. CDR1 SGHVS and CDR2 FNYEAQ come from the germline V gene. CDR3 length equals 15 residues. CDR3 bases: TGTGCCAGCAGCTCTCGGACAGGGGAGAACTACGAGCAGTACTTC. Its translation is CASSSRTGENYEQYF.

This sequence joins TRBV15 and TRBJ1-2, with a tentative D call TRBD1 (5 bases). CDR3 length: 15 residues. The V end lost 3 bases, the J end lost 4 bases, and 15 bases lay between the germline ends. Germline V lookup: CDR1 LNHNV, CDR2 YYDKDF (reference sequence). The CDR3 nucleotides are TGTGCCACCAGCAGGTGGACAACAGAAATCTATGGCTACACCTTC. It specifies CATSRWTTEIYGYTF.

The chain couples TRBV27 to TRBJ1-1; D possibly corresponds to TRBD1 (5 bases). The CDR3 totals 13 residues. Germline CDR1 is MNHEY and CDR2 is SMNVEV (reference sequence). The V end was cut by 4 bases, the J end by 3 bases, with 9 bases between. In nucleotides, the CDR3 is TGTGCCAGCAGTTACTCAGGGTACACTGAAGCTTTCTTT. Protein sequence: CASSYSGYTEAFF.

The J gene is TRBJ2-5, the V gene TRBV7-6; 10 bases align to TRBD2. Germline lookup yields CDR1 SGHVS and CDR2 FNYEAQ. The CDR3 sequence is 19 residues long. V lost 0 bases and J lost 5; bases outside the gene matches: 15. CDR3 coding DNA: TGTGCCAGCAGCTTAGCGAAAGAGCAGGATCTAGCGGGAGTTGAGACCCAGTACTTC. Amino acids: CASSLAKEQDLAGVETQYF.

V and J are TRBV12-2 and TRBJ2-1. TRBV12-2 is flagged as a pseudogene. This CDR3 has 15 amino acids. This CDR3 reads CASRFLISSYNEQFF. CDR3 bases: TGTGCAAGTCGCTTTCTAATAAGCTCCTACAATGAGCAGTTCTTC.

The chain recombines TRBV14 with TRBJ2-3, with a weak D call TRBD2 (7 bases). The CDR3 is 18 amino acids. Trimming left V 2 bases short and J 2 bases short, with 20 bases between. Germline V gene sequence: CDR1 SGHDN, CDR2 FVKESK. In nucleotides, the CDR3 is TGTGCCAGCAGCCAATTCCTAGGGGGGGCTGCATTCACAGATACGCAGTATTTT. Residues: CASSQFLGGAAFTDTQYF.

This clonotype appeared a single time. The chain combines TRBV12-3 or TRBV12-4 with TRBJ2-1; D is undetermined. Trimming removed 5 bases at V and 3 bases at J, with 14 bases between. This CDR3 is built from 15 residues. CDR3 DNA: TGTGCCAGCAGTCGGTCCCAGGTCGGCTACAATGAGCAGTTCTTC. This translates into CASSRSQVGYNEQFF.

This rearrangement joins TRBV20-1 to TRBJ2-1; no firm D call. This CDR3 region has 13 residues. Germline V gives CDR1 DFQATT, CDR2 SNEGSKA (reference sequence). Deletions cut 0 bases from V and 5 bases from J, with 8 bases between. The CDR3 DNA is TGCAGTGCTAGAGATCTGTCTAACAATGAGCAGTTCTTC. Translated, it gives CSARDLSNNEQFF.

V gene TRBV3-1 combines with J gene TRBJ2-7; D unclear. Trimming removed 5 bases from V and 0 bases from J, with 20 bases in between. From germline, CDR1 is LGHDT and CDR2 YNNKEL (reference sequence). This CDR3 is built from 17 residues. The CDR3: CASSSRSSFLASYEQYF. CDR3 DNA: TGTGCCAGCAGCTCAAGGTCTAGTTTCTTGGCCTCCTACGAGCAGTACTTC.

The chain's CDR3 is CSGGTANYGYTF. The CDR3 nucleotides are TGCAGCGGTGGGACAGCTAACTATGGCTACACCTTC. This sequence joins TRBV29-1 and TRBJ1-2; 7 bases fit TRBD1. CDR3 size: 12 residues. Per the germline V gene, CDR1 is SQVTM and CDR2 is ANQGSEA. J lost 0 bases, V lost 7 bases, and 2 bases had no gene match.

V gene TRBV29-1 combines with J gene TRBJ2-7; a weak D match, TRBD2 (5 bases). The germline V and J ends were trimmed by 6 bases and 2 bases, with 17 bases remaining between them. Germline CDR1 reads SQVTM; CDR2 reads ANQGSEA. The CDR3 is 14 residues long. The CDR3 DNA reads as TGCAGCGTAACGGGCCGGGAACATCCCTACGAGCAGTACTTC. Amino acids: CSVTGREHPYEQYF.

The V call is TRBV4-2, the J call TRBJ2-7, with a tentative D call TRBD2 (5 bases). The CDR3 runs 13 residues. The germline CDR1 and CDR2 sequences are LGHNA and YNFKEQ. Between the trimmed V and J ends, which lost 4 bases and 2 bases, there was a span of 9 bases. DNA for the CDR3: TGTGCCAGCAGCCGGGCGGGTACCTACGAGCAGTACTTC. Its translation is CASSRAGTYEQYF.

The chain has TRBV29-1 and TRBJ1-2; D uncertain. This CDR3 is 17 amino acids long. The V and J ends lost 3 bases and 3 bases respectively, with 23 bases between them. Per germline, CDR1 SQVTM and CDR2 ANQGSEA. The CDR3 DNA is TGCAGCGTTGAGGACCCGGACGTCCGCAAAAGGGACTATGGCTACACCTTC. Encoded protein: CSVEDPDVRKRDYGYTF.

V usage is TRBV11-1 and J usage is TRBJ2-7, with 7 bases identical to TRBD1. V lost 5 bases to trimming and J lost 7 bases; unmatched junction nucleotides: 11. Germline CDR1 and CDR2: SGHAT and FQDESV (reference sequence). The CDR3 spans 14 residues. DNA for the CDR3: TGTGCCAGCAGCAAACTCGACAGGGCACTTGAGCAGTACTTC. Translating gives CASSKLDRALEQYF.

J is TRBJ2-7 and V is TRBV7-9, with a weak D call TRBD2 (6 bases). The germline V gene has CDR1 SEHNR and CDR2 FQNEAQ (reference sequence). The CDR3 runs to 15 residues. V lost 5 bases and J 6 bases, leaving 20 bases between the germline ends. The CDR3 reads CASSQADGRVSEQYF. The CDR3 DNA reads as TGTGCCAGCAGCCAAGCGGACGGGAGAGTCTCCGAGCAGTACTTC.

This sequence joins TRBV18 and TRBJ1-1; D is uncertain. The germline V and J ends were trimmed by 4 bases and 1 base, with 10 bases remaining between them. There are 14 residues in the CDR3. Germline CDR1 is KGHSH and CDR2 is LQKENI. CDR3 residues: CASSQGNRNTEAFF. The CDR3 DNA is TGTGCCAGCTCACAAGGAAATAGGAACACTGAAGCTTTCTTT.